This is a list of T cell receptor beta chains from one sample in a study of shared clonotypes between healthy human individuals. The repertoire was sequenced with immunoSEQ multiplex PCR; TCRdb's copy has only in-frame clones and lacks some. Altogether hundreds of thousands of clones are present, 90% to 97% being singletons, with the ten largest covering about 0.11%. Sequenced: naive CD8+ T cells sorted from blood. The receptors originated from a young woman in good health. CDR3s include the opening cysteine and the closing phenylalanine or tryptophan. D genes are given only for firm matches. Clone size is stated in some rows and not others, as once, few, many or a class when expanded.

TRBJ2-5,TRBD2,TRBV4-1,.,CASSQLPTRSGGKQETQYF,TGCGCCAGCAGCCAACTGCCGACTCGGAGCGGGGGAAAGCAAGAGACCCAGTACTTC
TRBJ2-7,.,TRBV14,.,CASSQVAGPEQYF,TGTGCCAGCAGCCAAGTGGCCGGGCCCGAGCAGTACTTC
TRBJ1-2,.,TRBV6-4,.,CASSDSGGDGYTF,TGTGCCAGCAGTGACTCTGGGGGTGATGGCTACACCTTC
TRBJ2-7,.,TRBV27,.,CASSLISPVFYEQYF,TGTGCCAGCAGTTTAATCAGTCCCGTTTTTTACGAGCAGTACTTC
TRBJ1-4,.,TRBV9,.,CASSVVLF,TGTGCCAGCAGCGTAGTTCTTTTT
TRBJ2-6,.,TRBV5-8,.,CASSLVVPSGANVLTF,TGTGCCAGCAGCTTGGTGGTACCCTCTGGGGCCAACGTCCTGACTTTC
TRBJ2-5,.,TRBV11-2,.,CASSPEGWETQYF,TGTGCCAGCAGCCCAGAGGGTTGGGAGACCCAGTACTTC
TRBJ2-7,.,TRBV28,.,CASSQGRNYEQYF,TGTGCCAGCAGTCAGGGGCGGAACTACGAGCAGTACTTC
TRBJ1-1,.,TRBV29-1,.,CSVRAEGYREVWTEAFF,TGCAGCGTTCGAGCGGAGGGATACAGGGAGGTTTGGACTGAAGCTTTCTTT
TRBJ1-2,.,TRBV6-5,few,CASSSGYGYTF,TGTGCCAGCAGTAGCGGCTATGGCTACACCTTC
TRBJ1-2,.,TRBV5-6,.,CASSLGPGRYGYTF,TGTGCCAGCAGCTTGGGGCCGGGACGGTATGGCTACACCTTC
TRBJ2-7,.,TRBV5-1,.,CASSLDFSYEQYF,TGCGCCAGCAGCTTGGATTTCTCCTACGAGCAGTACTTC
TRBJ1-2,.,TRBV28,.,CASSLTVREDYGYTF,TGTGCCAGCAGTTTGACAGTAAGGGAGGACTATGGCTACACCTTC
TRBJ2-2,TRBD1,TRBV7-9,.,CASSLPLTGTGEAAGELFF,TGTGCCAGCAGCTTACCTTTAACCGGGACAGGGGAAGCCGCCGGGGAGCTGTTTTTT
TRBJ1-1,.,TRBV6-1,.,CASSEKNTEAFF,TGTGCCAGCAGTGAAAAGAACACTGAAGCTTTCTTT
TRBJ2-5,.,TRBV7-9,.,CASSSEGETQYF,TGTGCCAGCAGCTCCGAAGGGGAGACCCAGTACTTC
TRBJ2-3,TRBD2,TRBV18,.,CASALAGSTDTQYF,TGTGCCAGCGCGTTAGCGGGAAGCACAGATACGCAGTATTTT
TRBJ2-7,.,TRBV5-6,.,CASSWGPTPSYEQYF,TGTGCCAGCAGCTGGGGACCGACTCCCTCCTACGAGCAGTACTTC
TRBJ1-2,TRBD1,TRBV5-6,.,CASSYGQGATDGYTF,TGTGCCAGCAGCTATGGACAGGGGGCGACCGATGGCTACACCTTC
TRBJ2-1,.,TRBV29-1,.,CSVPITNEQFF,TGCAGCGTGCCCATCACCAATGAGCAGTTCTTC
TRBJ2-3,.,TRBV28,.,CASSSVEVYTQYF,TGTGCCAGCAGTTCGGTAGAGGTTTATACGCAGTATTTT
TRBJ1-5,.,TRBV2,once,CASSPGRTGEIKPQHF,TGTGCCAGCAGTCCGGGGAGGACGGGGGAGATCAAGCCCCAGCATTTT
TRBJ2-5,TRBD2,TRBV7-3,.,CASSLNGRETQYF,TGTGCCAGCAGCTTAAACGGGAGGGAGACCCAGTACTTC
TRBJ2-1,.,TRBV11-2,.,CASSLTSGGHEQFF,TGTGCCAGCAGCCTGACTAGTGGCGGCCATGAGCAGTTCTTC
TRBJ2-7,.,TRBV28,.,CASSHRYRSSYEQYF,TGTGCCAGCAGTCACAGGTATCGGAGCTCCTACGAGCAGTACTTC
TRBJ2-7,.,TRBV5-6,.,CASSLASSSYEQYF,TGTGCCAGCAGCTTGGCCTCCAGCTCGTACGAGCAGTACTTC
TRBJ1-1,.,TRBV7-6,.,CASSWTGNTEAFF,TGTGCCAGCAGCTGGACGGGGAACACTGAAGCTTTCTTT
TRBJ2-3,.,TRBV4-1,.,CASSHGLKTSTDTQYF,TGCGCCAGCAGCCATGGCCTGAAGACTAGCACAGATACGCAGTATTTT
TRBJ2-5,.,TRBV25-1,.,CASSEIGRGETQYF,TGTGCCAGCAGTGAAATCGGTAGAGGAGAGACCCAGTACTTC
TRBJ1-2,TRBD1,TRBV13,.,CASSLGTGDGYTF,TGTGCCAGCAGCTTAGGGACAGGGGATGGCTACACCTTC
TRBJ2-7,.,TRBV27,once,CASSTDSIYEQYF,TGTGCCAGCAGTACTGACAGTATTTACGAGCAGTACTTC
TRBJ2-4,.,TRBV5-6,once,CASSFRGESTKNIQYF,TGTGCCAGCAGCTTTCGAGGGGAATCAACCAAAAACATTCAGTACTTC
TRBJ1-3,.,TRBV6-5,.,CASSYSRDTGGNTIYF,TGTGCCAGCAGTTACTCAAGGGACACCGGCGGAAACACCATATATTTT
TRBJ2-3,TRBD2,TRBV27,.,CASSPKGLVDTQYF,TGTGCCAGCAGTCCCAAAGGACTAGTCGATACGCAGTATTTT
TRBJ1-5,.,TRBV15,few,CATSRDRVDQPQHF,TGTGCCACCAGCAGAGACAGGGTTGATCAGCCCCAGCATTTT
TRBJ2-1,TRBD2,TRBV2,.,CASSDYSGRRDEQFF,TGTGCCAGCAGTGATTATAGCGGGAGACGGGATGAGCAGTTCTTC
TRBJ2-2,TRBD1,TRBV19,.,CASSIDLGTGAYTGELFF,TGTGCCAGTAGTATAGATTTGGGGACAGGGGCGTACACCGGGGAGCTGTTTTTT
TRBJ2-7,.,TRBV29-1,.,CSVAPAGGYEQYF,.
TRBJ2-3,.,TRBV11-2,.,CASSLAGGAFTDTQYF,TGTGCCAGCAGCTTAGCTGGGGGGGCCTTCACAGATACGCAGTATTTT
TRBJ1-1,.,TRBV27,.,CASSLADSSEAFF,TGTGCCAGCAGTTTAGCGGACTCGTCAGAAGCTTTCTTT
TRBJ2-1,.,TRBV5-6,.,CASSLETSRQFF,TGTGCCAGCAGCTTGGAGACATCAAGGCAGTTCTTC
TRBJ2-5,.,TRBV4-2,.,CASSHRGVGPSQETQYF,TGTGCCAGCAGCCACCGGGGAGTGGGGCCAAGTCAAGAGACCCAGTACTTC
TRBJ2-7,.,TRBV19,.,CASSTDWPYEQYF,TGTGCCAGTAGCACGGACTGGCCCTACGAGCAGTACTTC
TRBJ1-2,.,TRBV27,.,CASSLLGGSYGYTF,TGTGCCAGCAGTTTACTCGGGGGCAGCTATGGCTACACCTTC
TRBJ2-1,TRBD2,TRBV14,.,CASSQDPGTKQFF,TGTGCCAGCAGCCAAGATCCAGGGACTAAGCAGTTCTTC
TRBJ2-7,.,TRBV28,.,CASSPDRSYEQYF,TGTGCCAGCAGTCCCGACCGCTCCTACGAGCAGTACTTC
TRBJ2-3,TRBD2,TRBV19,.,CASSIGRLAGIVKSTDTQYF,TGTGCCAGTAGTATAGGGCGGCTAGCGGGAATCGTAAAAAGCACAGATACGCAGTATTTT
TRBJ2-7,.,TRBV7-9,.,CASSPPVVGSYEQYF,TGTGCCAGCAGCCCACCGGTTGTCGGGTCCTACGAGCAGTACTTC
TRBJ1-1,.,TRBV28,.,CASSFSRNLNTEAFF,TGTGCCAGCAGTTTCTCCAGAAACCTAAACACTGAAGCTTTCTTT
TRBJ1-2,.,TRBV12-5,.,CASGQDGRSYGYTF,TGTGCTAGTGGTCAGGACGGACGGTCCTATGGCTACACCTTC
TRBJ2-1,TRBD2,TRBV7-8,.,CASSTLTSGSHNEQFF,TGTGCCAGCAGCACCTTGACTAGCGGGAGTCACAATGAGCAGTTCTTC
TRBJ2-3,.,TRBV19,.,CASSFLATSTDTQYF,TGTGCCAGTAGTTTCCTAGCGACTAGCACAGATACGCAGTATTTT
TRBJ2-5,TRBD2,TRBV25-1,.,CASSGREDETQYF,TGTGCCAGCAGTGGGCGGGAGGACGAGACCCAGTACTTC